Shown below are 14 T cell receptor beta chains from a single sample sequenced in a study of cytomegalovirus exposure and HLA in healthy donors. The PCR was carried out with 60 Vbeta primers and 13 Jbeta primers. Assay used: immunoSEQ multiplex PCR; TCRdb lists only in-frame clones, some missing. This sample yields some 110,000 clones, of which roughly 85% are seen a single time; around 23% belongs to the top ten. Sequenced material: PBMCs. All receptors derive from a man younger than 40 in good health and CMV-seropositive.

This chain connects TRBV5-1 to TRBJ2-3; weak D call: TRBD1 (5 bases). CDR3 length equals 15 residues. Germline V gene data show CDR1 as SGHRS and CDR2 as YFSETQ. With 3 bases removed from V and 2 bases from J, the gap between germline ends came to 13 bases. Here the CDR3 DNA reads TGCGCCAGCAGCTCTCGACAGATTTCCACAGATACGCAGTATTTT. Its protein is CASSSRQISTDTQYF.

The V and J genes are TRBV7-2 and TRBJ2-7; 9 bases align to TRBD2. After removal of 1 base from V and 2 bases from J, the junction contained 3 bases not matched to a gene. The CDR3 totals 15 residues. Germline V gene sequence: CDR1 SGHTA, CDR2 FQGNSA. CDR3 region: CASSLDPSGAYEQYV. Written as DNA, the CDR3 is TGTGCCAGCAGCTTAGATCCTAGCGGGGCCTACGAGCAGTACGTC.

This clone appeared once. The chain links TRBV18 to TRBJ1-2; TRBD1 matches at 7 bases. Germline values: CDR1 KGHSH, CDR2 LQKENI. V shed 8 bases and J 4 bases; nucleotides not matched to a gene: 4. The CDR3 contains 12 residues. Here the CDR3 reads CASRRTGYGYTF. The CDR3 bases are TGTGCCAGCCGCAGGACAGGCTATGGCTACACCTTC.

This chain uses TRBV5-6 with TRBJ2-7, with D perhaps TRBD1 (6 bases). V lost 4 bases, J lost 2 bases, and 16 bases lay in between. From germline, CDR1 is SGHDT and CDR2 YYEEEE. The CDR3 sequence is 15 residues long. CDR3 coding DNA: TGTGCCAGCAGCCCCTGGGACACCGGGGCCTACGAGCAGTACTTC. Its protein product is CASSPWDTGAYEQYF.

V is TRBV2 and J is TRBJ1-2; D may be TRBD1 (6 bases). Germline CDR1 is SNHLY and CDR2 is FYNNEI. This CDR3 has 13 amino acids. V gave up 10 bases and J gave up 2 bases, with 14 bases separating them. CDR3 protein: CATLPGGNYGYTF. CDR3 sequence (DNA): TGTGCCACCTTACCGGGGGGCAACTATGGCTACACCTTC.

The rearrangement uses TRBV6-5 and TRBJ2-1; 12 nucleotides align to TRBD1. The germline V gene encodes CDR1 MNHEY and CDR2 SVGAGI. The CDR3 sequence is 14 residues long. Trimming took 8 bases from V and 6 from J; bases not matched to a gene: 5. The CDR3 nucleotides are TGTGCCAGCGGCAAGGGACAGGGGGCCAATGAGCAGTTCTTC. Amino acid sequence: CASGKGQGANEQFF.

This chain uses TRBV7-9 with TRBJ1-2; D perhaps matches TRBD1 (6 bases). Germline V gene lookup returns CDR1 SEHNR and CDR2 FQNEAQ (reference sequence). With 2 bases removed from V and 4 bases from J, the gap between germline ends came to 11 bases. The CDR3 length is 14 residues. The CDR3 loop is CASSLPGEGYGYTF. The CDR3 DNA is TGTGCCAGCAGCTTACCAGGGGAGGGCTATGGCTACACCTTC.

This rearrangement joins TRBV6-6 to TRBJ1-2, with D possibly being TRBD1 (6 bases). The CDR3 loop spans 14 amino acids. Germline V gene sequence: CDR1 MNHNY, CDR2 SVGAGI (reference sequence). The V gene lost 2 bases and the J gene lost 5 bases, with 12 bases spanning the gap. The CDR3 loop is CASSYKGQLYGYTF. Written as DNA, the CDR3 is TGTGCCAGCAGTTACAAAGGACAGTTGTATGGCTACACCTTC.

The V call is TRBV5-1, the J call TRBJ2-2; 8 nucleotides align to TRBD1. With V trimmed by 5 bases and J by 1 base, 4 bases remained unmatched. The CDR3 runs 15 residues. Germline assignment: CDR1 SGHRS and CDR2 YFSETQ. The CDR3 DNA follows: TGCGCCAGCAGAGTAGGACAGGGGAACACCGGGGAGCTGTTTTTT. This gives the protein CASRVGQGNTGELFF.

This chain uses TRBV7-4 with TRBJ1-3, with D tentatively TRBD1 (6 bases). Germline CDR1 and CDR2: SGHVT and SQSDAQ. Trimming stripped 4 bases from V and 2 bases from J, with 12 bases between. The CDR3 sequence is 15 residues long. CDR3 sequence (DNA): TGTGCCAGCAGCTGTCCAGGGGTAGCTGGAAACACCATATATTTT. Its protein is CASSCPGVAGNTIYF.

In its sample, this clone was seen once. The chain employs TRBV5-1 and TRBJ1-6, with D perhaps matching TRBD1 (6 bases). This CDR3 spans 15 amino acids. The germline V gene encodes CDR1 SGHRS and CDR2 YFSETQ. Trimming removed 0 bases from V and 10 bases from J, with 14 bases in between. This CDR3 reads CASSLEGQGNSPLHF. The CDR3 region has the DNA TGCGCCAGCAGCTTGGAGGGGCAGGGGAACTCACCCCTCCACTTT.

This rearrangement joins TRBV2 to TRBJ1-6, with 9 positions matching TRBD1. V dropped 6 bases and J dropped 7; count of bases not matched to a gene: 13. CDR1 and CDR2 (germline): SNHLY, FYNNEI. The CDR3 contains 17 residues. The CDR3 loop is CASRPPPGQGFNSPLHF. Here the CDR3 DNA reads TGTGCCAGCAGACCCCCTCCGGGACAGGGATTCAATTCACCCCTCCACTTT. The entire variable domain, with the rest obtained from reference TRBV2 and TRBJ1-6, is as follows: EPEVTQTPSHQVTQMGQEVILRCVPISNHLYFYWYRQILGQKVEFLVSFYNNEISEKSEIFDDQFSVERPDGSNFTLKIRSTKLEDSAMYFCASRPPPGQGFNSPLHFGNGTRLTVT.

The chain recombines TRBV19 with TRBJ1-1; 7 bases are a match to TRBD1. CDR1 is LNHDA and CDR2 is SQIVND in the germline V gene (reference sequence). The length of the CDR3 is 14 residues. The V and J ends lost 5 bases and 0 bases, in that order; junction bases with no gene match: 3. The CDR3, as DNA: TGTGCCAGTAGTTTCGGACAGGTGAACACTGAAGCTTTCTTT. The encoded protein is CASSFGQVNTEAFF.

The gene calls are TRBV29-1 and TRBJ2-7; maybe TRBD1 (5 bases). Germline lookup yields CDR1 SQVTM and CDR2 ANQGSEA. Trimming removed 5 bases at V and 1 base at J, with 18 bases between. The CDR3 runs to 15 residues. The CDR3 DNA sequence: TGCAGCGTTCCTCCGCAGGGCCCCATATCCTACGAGCAGTACGTC. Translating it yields CSVPPQGPISYEQYV.